The 27 T cell receptor beta chains below come from one sample, sequenced in a study of T cell responses to AZD1222 COVID-19 vaccine. Sequenced by immunoSEQ multiplex PCR; TCRdb stores in-frame clones only, minus some. The sample holds 110,000 or so clones, approximately 92% seen once. The sequencing here drew on peripheral blood, taken 28 days after the second AZD1222 dose. These TCRs come from an adult who received the AZD1222 COVID-19 vaccine.

V usage is TRBV12-3 or TRBV12-4 and J usage is TRBJ1-3; D is perhaps TRBD1 (6 bases). V dropped 1 base and J dropped 8 bases, with 9 bases sitting between them. There are 13 residues in the CDR3. CDR3: CASSLVQGYTIYF. The DNA of the CDR3 is TGTGCCAGCAGTTTAGTCCAGGGGTACACCATATATTTT.

This chain joins TRBV24-1 and TRBJ2-2; TRBD2 agrees at 7 bases. This CDR3 region has 18 residues. Germline CDR1 and CDR2: KGHDR and SFDVKD. The J segment lost 0 bases and the V segment lost 0 bases, leaving 6 bases of the junction unmatched. The CDR3 DNA sequence: TGTGCCACCAGTGATTTGACGGCTAGCGGAACGAACACCGGGGAGCTGTTTTTT. Its translation is CATSDLTASGTNTGELFF.

This rearrangement joins TRBV5-4 to TRBJ1-3; D remains ambiguous. V lost 4 bases, J lost 0 bases, and 11 bases lay in between. The CDR3 totals 15 residues. CDR1 and CDR2 (germline): SGHNT, YYREEE (reference sequence). CDR3 amino acids: CASSPPVGSGNTIYF. The CDR3 coding sequence is TGTGCCAGCAGCCCCCCCGTGGGCTCTGGAAACACCATATATTTT.

The genes are TRBV7-9 and TRBJ2-7; no clear D gene. CDR1 is SEHNR, CDR2 FQNEAQ, per germline (reference sequence). The CDR3 loop spans 12 amino acids. Between the trimmed V and J ends, which lost 4 bases and 6 bases, there was a span of 10 bases. Here the CDR3 reads CASSSSLGEQYF. The CDR3 DNA reads as TGTGCCAGCAGCTCCTCCTTGGGCGAGCAGTACTTC. Complete variable domain (other parts from reference TRBV7-9 and TRBJ2-7): DTGVSQNPRHKITKRGQNVTFRCDPISEHNRLYWYRQTLGQGPEFLTYFQNEAQLEKSRLLSDRFSAERPKGSFSTLEIQRTEQGDSAMYLCASSSSLGEQYFGPGTRLTVT.

V and J are TRBV28 and TRBJ2-3, with 13 positions matching TRBD2. CDR1 and CDR2 from the germline V gene are MDHEN and SYDVKM. The V and J ends lost 6 bases and 5 bases, in that order; junction bases with no gene match: 14. The CDR3 sequence is 18 residues long. The CDR3 loop is CASSELAGGLGFRDTQYF. In DNA, the CDR3 is TGTGCCAGCAGCGAACTAGCGGGAGGGCTTGGGTTTAGAGATACGCAGTATTTT.

This clone was found a few times. This chain joins TRBV24-1 and TRBJ2-5, with no clear D. CDR1 is KGHDR and CDR2 is SFDVKD in the germline V gene. V was trimmed by 4 bases and J by 5 bases, leaving 16 bases between them. The CDR3 runs 15 residues. CDR3 in amino acids: CATSDTGGRLETQYF. CDR3 DNA: TGTGCCACCAGTGACACTGGCGGCCGACTGGAGACCCAGTACTTC.

This chain links TRBV10-3 with TRBJ1-1; 8 bases agree with TRBD1. This CDR3 contains 16 residues. The V gene's germline CDR1 is ENHRY and CDR2 SYGVKD. Unmatched junction bases numbered 11, after V lost 2 bases and J lost 6 bases. The chain's CDR3 is CAISEVPGGGQAEAFF. The CDR3 nucleotides are TGTGCCATCAGTGAGGTACCAGGGGGCGGGCAGGCTGAAGCTTTCTTT.

CDR3 region: CASGRGLAGGNTDTQYF. The CDR3 nucleotides are TGTGCTAGTGGTCGGGGACTAGCGGGAGGGAACACAGATACGCAGTATTTT. The chain recombines TRBV12-5 with TRBJ2-3; 16 bases fit TRBD2. The CDR3 loop spans 17 amino acids. CDR1 LGHNT and CDR2 FRNRAP come from the germline V gene. V lost 5 bases and J lost 2; bases outside the gene matches: 4.

This chain links TRBV19 with TRBJ1-2, with 7 bases identical to TRBD1. The J segment lost 5 bases and the V segment lost 3 bases, leaving 12 bases of the junction unmatched. CDR3 length: 16 amino acids. The germline CDR1 and CDR2 sequences are LNHDA and SQIVND (reference sequence). Here the CDR3 reads CASSMRQGGGRYGYTF. In DNA, the CDR3 is TGTGCCAGTAGTATGAGACAGGGAGGCGGTCGGTATGGCTACACCTTC.

The chain carries TRBV30 and TRBJ1-2; TRBD1 might be the D (5 bases). V was clipped by 1 base and J by 3 bases, with 15 bases between them. Germline values: CDR1 GTSNPN, CDR2 SVGIG (reference sequence). The CDR3 is 15 residues long. CDR3 DNA: TGTGCCTGGAGTGGGGGGGACCCGAGGGACTATGGCTACACCTTC. It yields the protein CAWSGGDPRDYGYTF.

V usage is TRBV3-1 (or the pseudogene TRBV3-2) and J usage is TRBJ2-7, with D perhaps TRBD1 or TRBD2 (5 bases each). V lost 1 base and J lost 0, with 31 bases in between. CDR1 is LGHDT and CDR2 is YNNKEL in the germline V gene (reference sequence). The CDR3 length is 22 residues. CDR3 sequence reads: CASSQGGTIPIHRGSPSYEQYF. CDR3 DNA sequence: TGTGCCAGCAGCCAAGGTGGGACCATTCCCATTCACAGAGGATCGCCCTCCTACGAGCAGTACTTC.

The chain has TRBV19 and TRBJ1-1; no firm D call. The ends were cut back, 3 bases at V and 6 bases at J, with 14 bases in the middle. CDR1 LNHDA and CDR2 SQIVND come from the germline V gene (reference sequence). The CDR3 sequence is 14 residues long. CDR3 bases: TGTGCCAGTAGTATTAGTGGGTGGAGGGCTGAAGCTTTCTTT. Translating it yields CASSISGWRAEAFF.

This chain uses TRBV6-1 with TRBJ2-7, with no clear D. V dropped 3 bases and J dropped 6 bases, with 15 bases sitting between them. This CDR3 contains 14 residues. Per the germline V gene, CDR1 is MNHNS and CDR2 is SASEGT. The CDR3 loop is CASSESLIRVEQYF. The CDR3, as DNA: TGTGCCAGCAGTGAGTCCCTAATTAGGGTCGAGCAGTACTTC.

This chain uses TRBV5-6 with TRBJ2-1; 9 bases align to TRBD1. This CDR3 has 16 amino acids. Per the germline V gene, CDR1 is SGHDT and CDR2 is YYEEEE. The V gene end was trimmed by 4 bases and the J gene end by 4 bases; junction bases not matched to a gene: 9. The CDR3 coding sequence is TGTGCCAGCAGCCTCGGGACAGGGTCCTATTACAATGAGCAGTTCTTC. This sequence encodes CASSLGTGSYYNEQFF.

The chain has TRBV7-9 and TRBJ1-1, with D perhaps matching TRBD1 (5 bases). The ends were cut back, 5 bases at V and 5 bases at J, with 15 bases in the middle. The CDR3 consists of 14 residues. Germline V CDR1 and CDR2: SEHNR, FQNEAQ (reference sequence). The CDR3 nucleotides are TGTGCCAGCAGCCCTCGACAGACCCAAACTGAAGCTTTCTTT. As protein: CASSPRQTQTEAFF.

The chain links TRBV7-9 to TRBJ2-7; maybe TRBD2 (6 bases). Germline-derived CDR1 and CDR2 are SEHNR and FQNEAQ (reference sequence). Deletions cut 1 base from V and 3 bases from J, with 13 bases between. The CDR3 totals 15 residues. The CDR3 loop is CASSLEGGSFYEQYF. The CDR3 bases are TGTGCCAGCAGCTTAGAAGGAGGGTCCTTCTACGAGCAGTACTTC.

The chain is built from TRBV7-3 and TRBJ2-7; D possibly corresponds to TRBD2 (5 bases). Trimming stripped 0 bases from V and 6 bases from J, with 9 bases between. The germline V gene encodes CDR1 SGHTA and CDR2 FQGTGA. This CDR3 region has 13 residues. The DNA of the CDR3 is TGTGCCAGCAGCTTAACGGCTAGCAGCGAGCAGTACTTC. Protein product: CASSLTASSEQYF.

The chain couples TRBV6-5 to TRBJ1-5; D gene uncertain. Trimming removed 8 bases at V and 1 base at J, with 15 bases between. This CDR3 spans 15 amino acids. Germline CDR1 reads MNHEY; CDR2 reads SVGAGI. The CDR3, as DNA: TGTGCCAGCTCTCCCCTCGGAGGGAGCAATCAGCCCCAGCATTTT. Amino acid sequence: CASSPLGGSNQPQHF.

The chain joins TRBV2 to TRBJ1-6; 8 bases map to TRBD1. Germline V gene sequence: CDR1 SNHLY, CDR2 FYNNEI. This CDR3 contains 18 residues. Unmatched junction bases numbered 8, after V lost 4 bases and J lost 0 bases. The CDR3, as DNA: TGTGCCAGCAGTGCCTGGACAGGGTTCGGCTCCTATAATTCACCCCTCCACTTT. Encoded protein: CASSAWTGFGSYNSPLHF.

The rearrangement uses TRBV29-1 and TRBJ1-3; D gene uncertain. CDR1 is SQVTM, CDR2 ANQGSEA, per germline. Trimming removed 2 bases from V and 0 bases from J, with 8 bases in between. The CDR3 has 14 residues. The CDR3 here is CSVEKGYSGNTIYF. Written as DNA, the CDR3 is TGCAGCGTTGAAAAGGGATACTCTGGAAACACCATATATTTT.

This chain links TRBV7-8 with TRBJ2-6; no clear D. CDR1 and CDR2 (germline): SGHVS, FQNEAQ. V was pared by 1 base and J by 1 base, with 5 bases between. CDR3 length equals 15 residues. The CDR3 DNA reads TGTGCCAGCAGCTTAGTCCAGTCTGGGGCCAACGTCCTGACTTTC. It encodes CASSLVQSGANVLTF.

This chain uses TRBV19 with TRBJ1-4; no firm D call. V dropped 5 bases and J dropped 6 bases, with 13 bases sitting between them. The CDR3 totals 14 residues. CDR1 is LNHDA and CDR2 is SQIVND in the germline V gene (reference sequence). In DNA form, the CDR3 reads TGTGCCAGTAGTTACAACTCCGGTGATGAAAAACTGTTTTTT. Translated: CASSYNSGDEKLFF.

The chain recombines TRBV10-3 with TRBJ2-7; D possibly uses TRBD1 or TRBD2 (5 bases each). This CDR3 is built from 14 residues. Germline assignment: CDR1 ENHRY and CDR2 SYGVKD. The V end was cut by 3 bases, the J end by 0 bases, with 9 bases between. This CDR3 is CAISDSGTSYEQYF. The DNA of the CDR3 is TGTGCCATCAGTGATTCCGGGACCTCCTACGAGCAGTACTTC.

The rearrangement links TRBV5-1 to TRBJ2-2, with 7 bases matching TRBD1. The germline gives CDR1 SGHRS, CDR2 YFSETQ. This CDR3 has 15 residues. With 4 bases clipped from V and 2 bases from J, the junction kept 5 bases outside the gene matches. CDR3 loop: CASSKGQTNTGELFF. The CDR3 DNA follows: TGCGCCAGCAGCAAGGGACAGACTAACACCGGGGAGCTGTTTTTT.

This clone was picked up a small number of times. V and J are TRBV5-4 and TRBJ2-3, with a weak D call TRBD2 (6 bases). Between the trimmed V and J ends, which lost 4 bases and 4 bases, there was a span of 16 bases. Germline CDR1 SGHNT, CDR2 YYREEE (reference sequence). The CDR3 contains 15 residues. This chain's CDR3 is CASSLTLARADTQYF. The CDR3 DNA is TGTGCCAGCAGCCTGACACTAGCTAGGGCAGATACGCAGTATTTT.

The rearrangement joins TRBV30 to TRBJ2-7, with no clear D. Looked up from germline, CDR1 is GTSNPN and CDR2 is SVGIG (reference sequence). Trimming took off 4 bases at V and 1 base at J, with 8 bases between the two ends. This CDR3 has 12 amino acids. CDR3 bases: TGTGCCTGGAAGGGTGATTCCTACGAGCAGTACTTC. This sequence encodes CAWKGDSYEQYF.

The chain employs TRBV5-1 and TRBJ1-1, with D possibly TRBD1 on 5 matching bases. The CDR3 contains 15 residues. With 0 bases removed from V and 2 bases from J, the gap between germline ends came to 11 bases. The germline V gene encodes CDR1 SGHRS and CDR2 YFSETQ. The chain's CDR3 is CASSLGRGINTEAFF. The CDR3 nucleotides read TGCGCCAGCAGCTTGGGACGGGGCATTAACACTGAAGCTTTCTTT.